The 30 T cell receptor beta chains reported below all come from one sample, sequenced in a study of control samples from healthy donors and cancer patients (dated by TCRdb to about 2020). The library was produced with the immunoSEQ multiplex PCR assay. The table was pulled from immuneACCESS by TCRdb, which kept in-frame rearrangements only. Such tables lose some clones; where checked, under half of the loss comes from unresolved V genes, and the rest has no known cause. This sample has approximately 120,000 clones in its table, and around 89% of those were observed once. Around 17% of the sample belongs to the ten largest clones. The sequenced sample consisted of blood. Source of these receptors: a woman in her forties or fifties in good health.

The chain links TRBV7-2 to TRBJ1-4; TRBD1 matches at 7 bases. This CDR3 has 14 residues. Germline V lookup: CDR1 SGHTA, CDR2 FQGNSA. J was trimmed by 4 bases and V by 5 bases; bases with no gene match: 4. The CDR3 bases are TGTGCCAGCAGCCCAGGGGGGGTTAATGAAAAACTGTTTTTT. Its protein is CASSPGGVNEKLFF.

V usage is TRBV5-5 and J usage is TRBJ1-4, with D hard to call. Trimming left V 0 bases short and J 6 bases short, with 6 bases between. Germline V gene sequence: CDR1 SGHKS, CDR2 YYEKEE (reference sequence). The CDR3 is made up of 13 amino acids. The CDR3 protein is CASSLGQDEKLFF. The DNA of the CDR3 is TGTGCCAGCAGCTTGGGCCAGGATGAAAAACTGTTTTTT.

This chain joins TRBV30 and TRBJ1-2; D gene ambiguous. Germline CDR1 and CDR2: GTSNPN and SVGIG (reference sequence). V was trimmed by 0 bases and J by 5 bases, leaving 10 bases between them. The CDR3 runs to 13 residues. The CDR3 coding sequence is TGTGCCTGGAGTGTAGAGGTCGGTTATGGCTACACCTTC. Its protein product is CAWSVEVGYGYTF.

The V call is TRBV5-6, the J call TRBJ1-3; D remains unclear. The V gene lost 4 bases and the J gene lost 4 bases, with 12 bases spanning the gap. Germline values: CDR1 SGHDT, CDR2 YYEEEE. CDR3 length: 14 residues. The CDR3 region is CASSPTLEGNTIYF. CDR3 nucleotides: TGTGCCAGCAGCCCGACGCTCGAGGGAAACACCATATATTTT.

The genes are TRBV5-1 and TRBJ1-4; no clear D gene. The CDR3 extends over 14 amino acids. The V gene lost 1 base and the J gene lost 1 base, with 5 bases spanning the gap. Germline V CDR1 and CDR2: SGHRS, YFSETQ. CDR3 in amino acids: CASSLSGTNEKLFF. The CDR3 bases are TGCGCCAGCAGCTTGTCTGGAACTAATGAAAAACTGTTTTTT.

The chain employs TRBV21-1 and TRBJ2-5; the table's TRBD2 call for D was not verified on the DNA. TRBV21-1 is marked as a pseudogene. The CDR3 has 20 residues. DNA of the CDR3: TGTGCCAGCAGCAAAGCTAAGGGACAAAGGGGACTAGCGGTCCAAGAGACCCAGTACTTC. It translates to CASSKAKGQRGLAVQETQYF.

This clone has only one observation. The chain carries TRBV7-3 and TRBJ2-1; 10 bases align to TRBD2. The V segment lost 6 bases and the J segment 0 bases; nucleotides outside the gene matches: 2. The CDR3 consists of 15 residues. Germline CDR1 is SGHTA and CDR2 is FQGTGA. The CDR3 reads CASRSSGSSYNEQFF. CDR3 DNA sequence: TGTGCCAGCAGATCTAGCGGGAGCTCCTACAATGAGCAGTTCTTC.

The chain carries TRBV28 and TRBJ2-5; possibly TRBD1 for D (6 bases). In germline, CDR1 is MDHEN, CDR2 SYDVKM. This CDR3 region has 14 residues. The ends were cut back, 6 bases at V and 4 bases at J, with 15 bases in the middle. The CDR3 DNA is TGTGCCAGCAGCCCGCCGACAGGCGGAGAGACCCAGTACTTC. It encodes CASSPPTGGETQYF. Combining the CDR3 with reference TRBV28 and TRBJ2-5 gives the whole variable domain DVKVTQSSRYLVKRTGEKVFLECVQDMDHENMFWYRQDPGLGLRLIYFSYDVKMKEKGDIPEGYSVSREKKERFSLILESASTNQTSMYLCASSPPTGGETQYFGPGTRLLVL.

The chain carries TRBV6-1 and TRBJ2-7; no reliable D call. The V gene's germline CDR1 is MNHNS and CDR2 SASEGT. The V end lost 2 bases, the J end lost 1 base, and 12 bases lay between the germline ends. This CDR3 contains 15 residues. CDR3 protein: CASSETHTASYEQYF. The CDR3 DNA reads as TGTGCCAGCAGTGAAACTCATACAGCGTCCTACGAGCAGTACTTC.

The chain's CDR3 is CAWSAGQLVATEAFF. CDR3 nucleotides: TGTGCCTGGAGTGCCGGACAGTTGGTCGCCACTGAAGCTTTCTTT. V gene TRBV30 combines with J gene TRBJ1-1; weak D call: TRBD1 (6 bases). Trimming took 1 base from V and 4 from J, leaving 16 bases between them. CDR1 and CDR2 from the germline V gene are GTSNPN and SVGIG (reference sequence). The CDR3 consists of 15 residues.

DNA of the CDR3: TGTGCCAGCAGTTACGTTCTAGCGGGACCCACCGGGGAGCTGTTTTTT. It specifies CASSYVLAGPTGELFF. This chain links TRBV6-6 with TRBJ2-2, with TRBD2 matching over 9 bases. Germline V gene sequence: CDR1 MNHNY, CDR2 SVGAGI (reference sequence). Unmatched junction bases numbered 5, after V lost 2 bases and J lost 4 bases. The CDR3 consists of 16 residues.

The V gene is TRBV5-1, the J gene TRBJ2-6, with a tentative D call TRBD1 (5 bases). Trimming took off 2 bases at V and 0 bases at J, with 6 bases between the two ends. The CDR3 is 15 residues long. Germline-derived CDR1 and CDR2 are SGHRS and YFSETQ. CDR3 sequence reads: CASSLDSSGANVLTF. The CDR3 nucleotides are TGCGCCAGCAGCTTAGACAGCTCTGGGGCCAACGTCCTGACTTTC.

V gene TRBV5-1 combines with J gene TRBJ1-2; D is possibly TRBD1 (6 bases). V lost 4 bases to trimming and J lost 0 bases, with 13 bases between them. The CDR3 sequence is 15 residues long. Germline CDR1 reads SGHRS; CDR2 reads YFSETQ. CDR3 sequence: CASSGIGQSNYGYTF. As DNA, the CDR3 is TGCGCCAGCAGCGGGATAGGACAGTCTAACTATGGCTACACCTTC.

This clone was observed a single time. V and J are TRBV6-6 and TRBJ2-2; no definite D call. Trimming stripped 0 bases from V and 5 bases from J, with 7 bases between. The CDR3 loop spans 14 amino acids. CDR1 is MNHNY and CDR2 is SVGAGI in the germline V gene (reference sequence). For the CDR3, the DNA is TGTGCCAGCAGTTACTCTCGAGAAACCGGGGAGCTGTTTTTT. Translating it yields CASSYSRETGELFF.

The chain carries TRBV27 and TRBJ2-7; TRBD2 matches at 7 bases. From germline, CDR1 is MNHEY and CDR2 SMNVEV (reference sequence). This CDR3 region has 17 residues. Trimming cost V 6 bases and J 0 bases; bases outside gene matches: 14. Written as DNA, the CDR3 is TGTGCCAGCAGCCCCTCCGCCCGCGGGAGCCTCTCCTACGAGCAGTACGTC. It yields the protein CASSPSARGSLSYEQYV.

The chain combines TRBV6-5 with TRBJ1-2, with 7 bases aligning to TRBD1. The V and J ends lost 6 bases and 7 bases, in that order; junction bases with no gene match: 11. Germline CDR1 MNHEY, CDR2 SVGAGI. CDR3 size: 14 residues. This chain's CDR3 is CASSLDRANRGYTF. The CDR3 region has the DNA TGTGCCAGCAGCCTTGACAGGGCGAACCGTGGCTACACCTTC.

This chain uses TRBV19 with TRBJ2-5, with 13 bases matching TRBD2. This CDR3 contains 16 residues. J gave up 4 bases and V 6 bases, and 8 bases lay outside the gene matches. CDR1 and CDR2 from the germline V gene are LNHDA and SQIVND (reference sequence). The CDR3 protein is CASSGTSGIRRETQYF. For the CDR3, the DNA is TGTGCCAGTAGCGGGACTAGCGGGATAAGGCGAGAGACCCAGTACTTC.

The chain couples TRBV27 to TRBJ2-7; tentatively, D is TRBD1 or TRBD2 (5 bases each). This CDR3 has 14 residues. V gave up 4 bases and J gave up 7 bases, with 17 bases separating them. Germline assignment: CDR1 MNHEY and CDR2 SMNVEV (reference sequence). The CDR3 reads CASSSVGTYGEQYV. The CDR3 nucleotides read TGTGCCAGCAGTTCGGTCGGGACCTATGGAGAGCAGTACGTC.

The chain has TRBV7-3 and TRBJ2-5, with D possibly called TRBD1 or TRBD2 (5 bases each). Per the germline V gene, CDR1 is SGHTA and CDR2 is FQGTGA. The CDR3 length is 15 residues. V was shortened by 4 bases and J by 2 bases, with 14 bases between the two germline ends. The CDR3 DNA is TGTGCCAGCAGCTCCCGAGGGGAGTCGCAAGAGACCCAGTACTTC. Residues: CASSSRGESQETQYF.

V is TRBV27 and J is TRBJ1-1, with 11 positions matching TRBD1. The ends lost 4 bases at V and 1 base at J; junction bases unmatched: 2. The CDR3 length is 15 residues. The germline gives CDR1 MNHEY, CDR2 SMNVEV (reference sequence). As DNA, the CDR3 is TGTGCCAGCAGTTATGGGACAGGGGGGAACACTGAAGCTTTCTTT. It is translated as CASSYGTGGNTEAFF.

V gene TRBV11-2 combines with J gene TRBJ2-7, with a weak D call TRBD2 (5 bases). V was cut by 1 base and J by 4 bases, with 11 bases left in between. The CDR3 sequence is 14 residues long. Germline values: CDR1 SGHAT, CDR2 FQNNGV. CDR3: CASSLGRGGYEQYF. The CDR3 DNA sequence: TGTGCCAGCAGCTTAGGCCGTGGCGGGTACGAGCAGTACTTC.

The chain has TRBV5-8 and TRBJ2-3, with 7 bases identical to TRBD1. Germline CDR1 SGHTS, CDR2 YDEGEE. This CDR3 is 15 amino acids long. Trimming removed 5 bases from V and 2 bases from J; junction bases left unmatched: 8. CDR3 sequence (DNA): TGTGCCAGCAGGACCGGAAGGGGGCCCACAGATACGCAGTATTTT. This gives the protein CASRTGRGPTDTQYF.

The chain couples TRBV5-6 to TRBJ2-1; D is unclear. The germline V gene has CDR1 SGHDT and CDR2 YYEEEE. CDR3 length equals 11 residues. V dropped 4 bases and J dropped 6 bases, with 5 bases sitting between them. CDR3 sequence: CASSLSNEQFF. The DNA of the CDR3 is TGTGCCAGCAGCCTGTCCAATGAGCAGTTCTTC.

The chain carries TRBV4-1 and TRBJ1-4; maybe TRBD1 (5 bases). Looked up from germline, CDR1 is MGHRA and CDR2 is YSYEKL. Trimming shortened V by 2 bases and J by 0 bases, and 7 bases separated the two germline ends. This CDR3 contains 15 residues. The CDR3 is CASSQRGPTNEKLFF. For the CDR3, the DNA is TGCGCCAGCAGCCAAAGGGGTCCAACTAATGAAAAACTGTTTTTT.

This chain links TRBV3-1 (or the pseudogene TRBV3-2) with TRBJ2-7; perhaps TRBD1 as D (6 bases). This CDR3 is built from 16 residues. The germline V and J ends were trimmed by 3 bases and 0 bases, with 15 bases remaining between them. Looked up from germline, CDR1 is LGHDT and CDR2 is YNNKEL (reference sequence). This chain's CDR3 is CASSQGAGASSYEQYF. The CDR3 region has the DNA TGTGCCAGCAGCCAGGGGGCAGGGGCAAGCTCCTACGAGCAGTACTTC.

This chain joins TRBV7-3 and TRBJ1-1; 8 bases align to TRBD1. Looked up from germline, CDR1 is SGHTA and CDR2 is FQGTGA. V lost 5 bases and J lost 7; bases outside the gene matches: 15. This CDR3 is built from 16 residues. The CDR3 region has the DNA TGTGCCAGCAGCCCAAGCCTTGGGACAGGCAATATTGAAGCTTTCTTT. Translation gives CASSPSLGTGNIEAFF.

The chain employs TRBV19 and TRBJ1-1; D unclear. The CDR3 is 12 amino acids. V lost 8 bases and J lost 10, with 17 bases in between. Germline CDR1 and CDR2: LNHDA and SQIVND (reference sequence). CDR3 in amino acids: CASEDGVRGAFF. The DNA for the CDR3 is TGTGCCAGTGAGGACGGGGTGAGAGGAGCTTTCTTT.

V and J are TRBV18 and TRBJ1-1; D may be TRBD1 (6 bases). The CDR3 consists of 14 residues. Trimming pared 2 bases from V and 3 bases from J, leaving 10 bases between. Per germline, CDR1 KGHSH and CDR2 LQKENI. CDR3 amino acids: CASSPTGQDTEAFF. The CDR3 DNA reads as TGTGCCAGCTCACCAACAGGGCAGGACACTGAAGCTTTCTTT.

This chain joins TRBV2 and TRBJ2-7, with D unresolved. V lost 5 bases to trimming and J lost 6 bases, with 17 bases between them. The germline CDR1 and CDR2 sequences are SNHLY and FYNNEI. CDR3 size: 14 residues. The DNA for the CDR3 is TGTGCCAGCAGTTCGGACCAAATGGTGGGCGAGCAGTACGTC. It encodes CASSSDQMVGEQYV.

The V call is TRBV19, the J call TRBJ1-4, with no clear D. Trimming took off 3 bases at V and 3 bases at J, with 8 bases between the two ends. Germline lookup yields CDR1 LNHDA and CDR2 SQIVND (reference sequence). CDR3 length: 14 residues. The CDR3 coding sequence is TGTGCCAGTAGTATGTCCGTGGCTAATGAAAAACTGTTTTTT. Protein sequence: CASSMSVANEKLFF.